What follows are 32 T cell receptor beta chains derived from one specimen sequenced in a study of T cells in localized non-small cell lung cancer (dated by TCRdb to about 2020). The library was produced with the immunoSEQ multiplex PCR assay. Not all clones reach the TCRdb copy of this immuneACCESS table, which keeps in-frame sequences only. Checked studies attribute under half of the gap to unresolved V genes and leave the rest unexplained. A total of roughly 40,000 clones appear in this sample, approximately 88% of them only once. The top ten clonotypes cover around 2.8% of the sample. This specimen was peripheral blood, taken before any cancer treatment. These receptors came from a woman aged 40 to 75 with stage I lung adenocarcinoma.

The chain combines TRBV28 with TRBJ1-1; no clear D gene. The CDR3 contains 13 residues. The V end was cut by 3 bases, the J end by 1 base, with 6 bases between. CDR1 and CDR2 (germline): MDHEN, SYDVKM. The CDR3 reads CASSLAGNTEAFF. CDR3 DNA: TGTGCCAGCAGTTTGGCAGGGAACACTGAAGCTTTCTTT. Supplemented by reference TRBV28 and TRBJ1-1, the full variable domain reads DVKVTQSSRYLVKRTGEKVFLECVQDMDHENMFWYRQDPGLGLRLIYFSYDVKMKEKGDIPEGYSVSREKKERFSLILESASTNQTSMYLCASSLAGNTEAFFGQGTRLTVV.

V gene TRBV10-3 combines with J gene TRBJ1-1; 9 bases agree with TRBD1. The germline V gene has CDR1 ENHRY and CDR2 SYGVKD. The CDR3 consists of 13 residues. V trimming: 10 bases; J trimming: 5 bases; junction bases outside the gene matches: 8. The CDR3 DNA follows: TGTGCCACATGGACAGGGGAAGGGACTGAAGCTTTCTTT. It codes for CATWTGEGTEAFF.

This chain links TRBV6-1 with TRBJ1-1; D is possibly TRBD1 (5 bases). The CDR3 totals 13 residues. V was cut by 10 bases and J by 7 bases, with 19 bases left in between. Germline V gene lookup returns CDR1 MNHNS and CDR2 SASEGT. CDR3 in amino acids: CATQELDSFEAFF. DNA of the CDR3: TGTGCCACCCAGGAATTAGACAGCTTTGAAGCTTTCTTT.

V is TRBV27 and J is TRBJ2-1, with 7 bases lining up with TRBD2. The ends lost 6 bases at V and 2 bases at J; junction bases unmatched: 7. Germline-derived CDR1 and CDR2 are MNHEY and SMNVEV (reference sequence). This CDR3 region has 15 residues. DNA of the CDR3: TGTGCCAGCAGCTTGATAGCGGGCCCCTACAATGAGCAGTTCTTC. Translation: CASSLIAGPYNEQFF.

The chain combines TRBV18 with TRBJ1-5; 7 positions agree with TRBD1. V gave up 3 bases and J gave up 7 bases; unmatched junction bases: 9. The CDR3 length is 15 residues. CDR1 and CDR2 (germline): KGHSH, LQKENI. This CDR3 is CASSPRGGGDQPQHF. CDR3 nucleotide sequence: TGTGCCAGCTCACCCCGGGGAGGGGGCGACCAGCCCCAGCATTTT.

J is TRBJ1-3 and V is TRBV7-6, with D possibly being TRBD1 (6 bases). This CDR3 is 16 amino acids long. V was shortened by 1 base and J by 4 bases, with 14 bases between the two germline ends. The germline V gene has CDR1 SGHVS and CDR2 FNYEAQ. The chain's CDR3 is CASSLGIQGPGNTIYF. CDR3 nucleotide sequence: TGTGCCAGCAGCTTAGGGATACAGGGTCCAGGAAACACCATATATTTT.

The chain links TRBV5-4 to TRBJ2-1, with a possible D match to TRBD1 (6 bases). Germline V gene sequence: CDR1 SGHNT, CDR2 YYREEE (reference sequence). Trimming cost V 4 bases and J 8 bases, with 13 bases left between them. The CDR3 totals 13 residues. CDR3 bases: TGTGCCAGCAGCATACAGGGTAACGATGAGCAGTTCTTC. This encodes CASSIQGNDEQFF.

The chain is built from TRBV2 and TRBJ1-2; 9 positions match TRBD1. V was pared by 5 bases and J by 6 bases, with 4 bases of the junction left unmatched. This CDR3 has 13 residues. Germline values: CDR1 SNHLY, CDR2 FYNNEI. The CDR3 is CASSYGQGNGYTF. Here the CDR3 DNA reads TGTGCCAGCAGTTATGGACAGGGGAATGGCTACACCTTC. Looking up the rest from reference TRBV2 and TRBJ1-2 gives the full variable domain: EPEVTQTPSHQVTQMGQEVILRCVPISNHLYFYWYRQILGQKVEFLVSFYNNEISEKSEIFDDQFSVERPDGSNFTLKIRSTKLEDSAMYFCASSYGQGNGYTFGSGTRLTVV.

This rearrangement joins TRBV28 to TRBJ2-3; no clear D gene. The CDR3 extends over 15 amino acids. Per the germline V gene, CDR1 is MDHEN and CDR2 is SYDVKM. Trimming removed 6 bases at V and 3 bases at J, with 16 bases between. CDR3 loop: CASRKKGTRTDTQYF. As DNA, the CDR3 is TGTGCCAGCAGAAAAAAGGGAACCCGGACAGATACGCAGTATTTT.

The rearrangement links TRBV29-1 to TRBJ2-5, with D perhaps assigned TRBD1 or TRBD2 (5 bases each). Trimming removed 3 bases at V and 6 bases at J, with 14 bases between. The CDR3 consists of 13 residues. Per germline, CDR1 SQVTM and CDR2 ANQGSEA. In DNA form, the CDR3 reads TGCAGCGTTGACCCCGGGGACGGGCAGACCCAGTACTTC. Protein product: CSVDPGDGQTQYF.

The chain couples TRBV18 to TRBJ2-2; 8 bases align to TRBD1. With 4 bases clipped from V and 4 bases from J, the junction kept 5 bases outside the gene matches. Germline V CDR1 and CDR2: KGHSH, LQKENI. CDR3 length: 15 amino acids. The CDR3 sequence is CASSQTGVRTGELFF. The CDR3 nucleotides read TGTGCCAGCTCACAGACAGGGGTTCGCACCGGGGAGCTGTTTTTT.

The chain recombines TRBV6-5 with TRBJ2-3, with TRBD2 identical over 7 bases. Trimming removed 2 bases from V and 4 bases from J; junction bases left unmatched: 6. CDR3 length: 15 residues. In germline, CDR1 is MNHEY, CDR2 SVGAGI. The CDR3, as DNA: TGTGCCAGCAGTTACGGGGGGGAAGGGGCAGATACGCAGTATTTT. This gives the protein CASSYGGEGADTQYF.

This rearrangement joins TRBV27 to TRBJ1-4; possibly TRBD1 for D (6 bases). V shed 6 bases and J shed 10 bases, with 12 bases lying between them. The CDR3 loop spans 12 amino acids. Per the germline V gene, CDR1 is MNHEY and CDR2 is SMNVEV (reference sequence). DNA of the CDR3: TGTGCCAGCAGCGAAAGGGGGGGAAAACTGTTTTTT. This gives the protein CASSERGGKLFF.

This chain connects TRBV28 to TRBJ1-1; perhaps TRBD1 as D (5 bases). The CDR3 loop spans 12 amino acids. Germline-derived CDR1 and CDR2 are MDHEN and SYDVKM. The V end was cut by 6 bases, the J end by 7 bases, with 12 bases between. CDR3 sequence reads: CASRYQGDEAFF. In DNA form, the CDR3 reads TGTGCCAGCAGATATCAGGGAGATGAAGCTTTCTTT.

The chain uses TRBV19 and TRBJ2-1, with D tentatively TRBD2 (6 bases). The germline V and J ends were trimmed by 4 bases and 3 bases, with 10 bases remaining between them. Germline V gene lookup returns CDR1 LNHDA and CDR2 SQIVND (reference sequence). This CDR3 is 14 amino acids long. The chain's CDR3 is CASSTSAGYNEQFF. The CDR3 DNA is TGTGCCAGTAGTACTAGCGCCGGCTACAATGAGCAGTTCTTC.

The chain is built from TRBV6-1 and TRBJ1-3; D is unclear. The CDR3 has 15 amino acids. Trimming cost V 8 bases and J 0 bases, with 14 bases left between them. Germline V CDR1 and CDR2: MNHNS, SASEGT. CDR3 sequence reads: CASDGNSISGNTIYF. The CDR3 nucleotides are TGTGCCAGCGACGGAAACTCCATCTCTGGAAACACCATATATTTT.

The chain is built from TRBV20-1 and TRBJ1-1; D ambiguous. Between the trimmed V and J ends, which lost 3 bases and 6 bases, there was a span of 8 bases. The CDR3 is 11 residues long. Germline values: CDR1 DFQATT, CDR2 SNEGSKA (reference sequence). CDR3 in DNA: TGCAGTGCTAGTAACCCGGCTGAAGCTTTCTTT. It specifies CSASNPAEAFF.

The V gene is TRBV5-1, the J gene TRBJ2-3; D perhaps matches TRBD1 (6 bases). CDR1 is SGHRS, CDR2 YFSETQ, per germline. The CDR3 sequence is 16 residues long. V was cut by 0 bases and J by 1 base, with 12 bases left in between. CDR3 bases: TGCGCCAGCAGCTTGGTTTTGACAGGTGGCACAGATACGCAGTATTTT. Translation gives CASSLVLTGGTDTQYF.

The V and J genes are TRBV6-1 and TRBJ2-3; 8 bases are a match to TRBD2. Germline trimming cut 4 bases from V and 2 bases from J; bases unmatched to any gene: 11. The CDR3 is 17 amino acids. Germline CDR1 is MNHNS and CDR2 is SASEGT. The CDR3 DNA follows: TGTGCCAGCAGTGTTAATGTTGGAGCGGGGGACACAGATACGCAGTATTTT. It is translated as CASSVNVGAGDTDTQYF.

The chain links TRBV5-6 to TRBJ2-5; no clear D gene. The germline V gene has CDR1 SGHDT and CDR2 YYEEEE. Between the trimmed V and J ends, which lost 3 bases and 0 bases, there was a span of 0 bases. This CDR3 has 11 residues. This chain's CDR3 is CASSYQETQYF. CDR3 nucleotides: TGTGCCAGCAGCTACCAAGAGACCCAGTACTTC.

This rearrangement joins TRBV19 to TRBJ2-1; 11 bases fit TRBD2. The V gene's germline CDR1 is LNHDA and CDR2 SQIVND (reference sequence). The CDR3 consists of 16 residues. Germline trimming cut 5 bases from V and 10 bases from J; bases unmatched to any gene: 13. CDR3 sequence (DNA): TGTGCCAGTAGTGTCTTCTTAGCGGGAGGGCCCGGGGAGCAGTTCTTC. Residues: CASSVFLAGGPGEQFF. The whole variable domain, remainder taken from reference TRBV19 and TRBJ2-1, is DGGITQSPKYLFRKEGQNVTLSCEQNLNHDAMYWYRQDPGQGLRLIYYSQIVNDFQKGDIAEGYSVSREKKESFPLTVTSAQKNPTAFYLCASSVFLAGGPGEQFFGPGTRLTVL.

In this sample, this clone turned up once. The chain joins TRBV5-1 to TRBJ1-2; possible D gene TRBD1, 5 bases. Germline V gives CDR1 SGHRS, CDR2 YFSETQ. Trimming removed 0 bases from V and 5 bases from J, with 14 bases in between. CDR3 length equals 15 residues. The CDR3 spells CASSLEGLGIYGYTF. CDR3 in DNA: TGCGCCAGCAGCTTGGAGGGGTTGGGGATATATGGCTACACCTTC.

In DNA form, the CDR3 reads TGTGCCAGCACCGCCGGGACAATCAGCTACACCTTC. This codes for CASTAGTISYTF. The chain combines TRBV6-1 with TRBJ1-2; D may be TRBD1 (6 bases). The CDR3 contains 12 residues. CDR1 and CDR2 (germline): MNHNS, SASEGT. V dropped 7 bases and J dropped 9 bases, with 15 bases sitting between them.

The chain is built from TRBV19 and TRBJ1-3, with D maybe TRBD1 (6 bases). This CDR3 has 15 amino acids. Germline CDR1 LNHDA, CDR2 SQIVND (reference sequence). V dropped 7 bases and J dropped 4 bases, with 17 bases sitting between them. CDR3 sequence: CASTPSGVRGNTIYF. DNA of the CDR3: TGTGCCAGTACCCCCTCAGGGGTGCGAGGAAACACCATATATTTT.

CDR3 region: CASSLFATPYNEQFF. The DNA of the CDR3 is TGTGCCAGCAGCTTATTTGCGACACCTTACAATGAGCAGTTCTTC. This chain joins TRBV7-9 and TRBJ2-1, with D uncertain. Germline values: CDR1 SEHNR, CDR2 FQNEAQ (reference sequence). Trimming pared 2 bases from V and 4 bases from J, leaving 12 bases between. The CDR3 spans 15 residues. Full variable domain (missing parts from reference TRBV7-9 and TRBJ2-1): DTGVSQNPRHKITKRGQNVTFRCDPISEHNRLYWYRQTLGQGPEFLTYFQNEAQLEKSRLLSDRFSAERPKGSFSTLEIQRTEQGDSAMYLCASSLFATPYNEQFFGPGTRLTVL.

The V gene is TRBV21-1, the J gene TRBJ1-2. TRBV21-1 has pseudogene status. The length of the CDR3 is 15 residues. CDR3 sequence (DNA): TGTGCCAGCAGCAAAGTCTGGATGGGGGGCCGAGGCTACACCTTC. As protein: CASSKVWMGGRGYTF.

The J gene is TRBJ2-1, the V gene TRBV9, with D unclear. V dropped 4 bases and J dropped 4 bases, with 9 bases sitting between them. Germline V gene data show CDR1 as SGDLS and CDR2 as YYNGEE. CDR3 length equals 13 residues. The CDR3, as DNA: TGTGCCAGCAGCTCAGGAGCTTACAATGAGCAGTTCTTC. This sequence encodes CASSSGAYNEQFF.

This clone was seen just once. The chain employs TRBV2 and TRBJ2-4, with 8 bases matching TRBD1. The germline CDR1 and CDR2 sequences are SNHLY and FYNNEI. With V trimmed by 0 bases and J by 6 bases, 4 bases remained unmatched. This CDR3 is 15 amino acids long. Here the CDR3 reads CASSEAGQEINIQYF. The CDR3 bases are TGTGCCAGCAGTGAAGCGGGACAGGAGATAAACATTCAGTACTTC.

The V gene is TRBV18, the J gene TRBJ2-1; 9 bases are a match to TRBD1. Trimming took 3 bases from V and 7 from J; bases not matched to a gene: 7. Germline values: CDR1 KGHSH, CDR2 LQKENI. The CDR3 length is 15 residues. The CDR3 here is CASSPHAGTGNEQFF. The DNA for the CDR3 is TGTGCCAGCTCACCGCACGCCGGGACAGGGAATGAGCAGTTCTTC.

This clone has only one observation. The rearrangement joins TRBV14 to TRBJ2-7; unclear D gene. The germline gives CDR1 SGHDN, CDR2 FVKESK. There are 14 residues in the CDR3. V gave up 0 bases and J gave up 2 bases, with 8 bases separating them. The CDR3 sequence: CASSQDPNTYEQYF. The CDR3 DNA is TGTGCCAGCAGCCAAGATCCGAATACCTACGAGCAGTACTTC.

The chain uses TRBV18 and TRBJ2-6; D possibly corresponds to TRBD1 (6 bases). CDR1 and CDR2 (germline): KGHSH, LQKENI. The CDR3 sequence is 16 residues long. V shed 3 bases and J shed 2 bases, with 11 bases lying between them. Written as DNA, the CDR3 is TGTGCCAGCTCACCCCCAGGGGTCACTGGGGCCAACGTCCTGACTTTC. It specifies CASSPPGVTGANVLTF.

This clone was counted once. This chain connects TRBV5-4 to TRBJ2-2; 7 positions match TRBD1. Losses at the gene ends were 4 bases for V and 2 bases for J; bases not matched to a gene: 5. The length of the CDR3 is 15 residues. CDR1 and CDR2 (germline): SGHNT, YYREEE (reference sequence). The CDR3 loop is CASSLGTANTGELFF. The CDR3 bases are TGTGCCAGCAGCCTGGGGACAGCCAACACCGGGGAGCTGTTTTTT.